One and the same sample provided the 27 T cell receptor beta chains below, sequenced in a study of T-cell reconstitution after alpha-beta-depleted transplantation in children. TCRbeta library construction was performed incorporating unique molecular identifiers. Each CDR3 protein is one row after TCRdb ran MiXCR on the PCR reads. The repertoire holds a few hundred thousand distinct CDR3 sequences, approximately 12% seen once, with over 2% in the top ten. The input for sequencing was PBMCs, mostly from graft donor cells, taken 360 days after TCRalphabeta/CD19-depleted stem cell transplant. All receptors derive from a male patient aged 10 to 17 who had a stem cell transplant for acute myeloid leukemia, so the T cells may come from the graft donor.

This clonotype occurred many times. The gene calls are TRBV5-1 and TRBJ2-3, with 9 bases identical to TRBD2. In germline, CDR1 is SGHRS, CDR2 YFSETQ. The CDR3 has 14 amino acids. V was pared by 5 bases and J by 5 bases, with 6 bases of the junction left unmatched. CDR3 sequence: CASRRAGGGDTQYF. The DNA of the CDR3 is TGCGCCAGCAGGCGAGCGGGAGGAGGAGATACGCAGTATTTT.

The J gene is TRBJ2-3, the V gene TRBV7-3, with TRBD2 identical over 9 bases. V dropped 11 bases and J dropped 5; count of bases not matched to a gene: 8. The CDR3 consists of 13 residues. Per germline, CDR1 SGHTA and CDR2 FQGTGA. As DNA, the CDR3 is TGTGCCGGGGCGGGACTAGCTAAAGATACGCAGTATTTT. This codes for CAGAGLAKDTQYF.

The chain employs TRBV29-1 and TRBJ2-4; D gene uncertain. The CDR3 contains 11 residues. Trimming shortened V by 5 bases and J by 3 bases, and 5 bases separated the two germline ends. Germline-derived CDR1 and CDR2 are SQVTM and ANQGSEA. CDR3 in DNA: TGCAGCGTTTTTAGCAAAAACATTCAGTACTTC. As protein: CSVFSKNIQYF.

V usage is TRBV7-3 and J usage is TRBJ2-6, with a weak D call TRBD1 (7 bases). This CDR3 is 19 amino acids long. Deletions cut 5 bases from V and 0 bases from J, with 20 bases between. CDR1 is SGHTA, CDR2 FQGTGA, per germline. Here the CDR3 reads CASSPSGGGLRSGANVLTF. CDR3 nucleotide sequence: TGTGCCAGCAGCCCGAGCGGAGGGGGCTTACGCTCTGGGGCCAACGTCCTGACTTTC. Using reference TRBV7-3 and TRBJ2-6 for the parts outside the CDR3, the full variable domain is GAGVSQTPSNKVTEKGKYVELRCDPISGHTALYWYRQSLGQGPEFLIYFQGTGAADDSGLPNDRFFAVRPEGSVSTLKIQRTERGDSAVYLCASSPSGGGLRSGANVLTFGAGSRLTVL.

In this sample, this clonotype turned up a few times. The chain uses TRBV20-1 and TRBJ2-7, with D unclear. The V and J ends lost 5 bases and 2 bases respectively, with 4 bases between them. This CDR3 is 10 amino acids long. Germline V gene data show CDR1 as DFQATT and CDR2 as SNEGSKA (reference sequence). The CDR3 region is CSAWPYEQYF. DNA for the CDR3: TGCAGTGCTTGGCCCTACGAGCAGTACTTC.

The chain employs TRBV6-2 or TRBV6-3 and TRBJ2-1; D is unresolved. V was cut by 5 bases and J by 12 bases, with 14 bases left in between. The CDR3 sequence is 12 residues long. Germline V gene sequence: CDR1 MNHEY, CDR2 SVGEGT. CDR3 sequence (DNA): TGTGCCAGCAGTCCGTCTTTAACGGGGCAGTTCTTC. It is translated as CASSPSLTGQFF.

This clonotype was observed a handful of times. The chain uses TRBV20-1 and TRBJ2-1; no definite D call. Trimming left V 6 bases short and J 6 bases short, with 6 bases between. The CDR3 covers 10 residues. Germline V lookup: CDR1 DFQATT, CDR2 SNEGSKA (reference sequence). CDR3 nucleotide sequence: TGCAGTGCAATACCCAATGAGCAGTTCTTC. Encoded protein: CSAIPNEQFF.

The chain has TRBV11-2 and TRBJ2-1, with D tentatively TRBD2 (5 bases). Trimming removed 1 base at V and 10 bases at J, with 14 bases between. Germline CDR1 SGHAT, CDR2 FQNNGV. CDR3 size: 14 residues. The CDR3 nucleotides are TGTGCCAGCAGCTTAGTTCTCTTAGCGAACGAGCAGTTCTTC. Protein product: CASSLVLLANEQFF.

A few counts support this clonotype. The chain combines TRBV6-5 with TRBJ1-5; 10 bases map to TRBD1. After removal of 2 bases from V and 6 bases from J, the junction contained 4 bases not matched to a gene. The CDR3 runs to 15 residues. Germline-derived CDR1 and CDR2 are MNHEY and SVGAGI. Written as DNA, the CDR3 is TGTGCCAGCAGTTACCGGACAGGGGGATCTCAGCCCCAGCATTTT. This codes for CASSYRTGGSQPQHF.

The rearrangement uses TRBV3-1 and TRBJ2-7; no clear D. In germline, CDR1 is LGHDT, CDR2 YNNKEL (reference sequence). The CDR3 sequence is 13 residues long. Trimming removed 2 bases from V and 2 bases from J, with 7 bases in between. In nucleotides, the CDR3 is TGTGCCAGCAGCCAACCCAAACCCTACGAGCAGTACTTC. Protein product: CASSQPKPYEQYF.

This clonotype turned up a few times. The V call is TRBV12-3 or TRBV12-4, the J call TRBJ1-2; the match to TRBD1 covers 8 bases. V was clipped by 3 bases and J by 8 bases; unmatched bases: 8. This CDR3 is built from 14 residues. The CDR3 here is CASSLVAGGYGYTF. In nucleotides, the CDR3 is TGTGCCAGCAGTTTGGTGGCAGGGGGCTACGGCTACACCTTC.

This clonotype was observed a handful of times. The chain carries TRBV7-9 and TRBJ2-1; 12 bases align to TRBD2. V lost 4 bases and J lost 14; bases outside the gene matches: 15. CDR3 length: 16 residues. Germline V gene sequence: CDR1 SEHNR, CDR2 FQNEAQ (reference sequence). Here the CDR3 reads CASSSTRLAGASGEFF. The DNA of the CDR3 is TGTGCCAGCAGCTCTACCCGACTAGCGGGGGCCTCTGGGGAGTTCTTC.

In its sample, this clonotype was seen a few times. This sequence joins TRBV29-1 and TRBJ2-7, with 12 bases matching TRBD2. Germline V CDR1 and CDR2: SQVTM, ANQGSEA. With 6 bases clipped from V and 0 bases from J, the junction kept 18 bases outside the gene matches. The CDR3 is 19 residues long. The CDR3 loop reads CSVPKVTGRLAGASYEQYF. Written as DNA, the CDR3 is TGCAGCGTCCCAAAGGTTACAGGGAGACTAGCGGGAGCCTCCTACGAGCAGTACTTC.

In its sample, this clonotype was seen a few times. The rearrangement uses TRBV6-5 and TRBJ2-1; 12 bases map to TRBD1. Germline CDR1 reads MNHEY; CDR2 reads SVGAGI. V gave up 4 bases and J gave up 9 bases; unmatched junction bases: 7. The CDR3 length is 15 residues. The CDR3 coding sequence is TGTGCCAGCAGTTCCCTCCGGGACAGGGGGCCTGAGCAGTTCTTC. It encodes CASSSLRDRGPEQFF.

Only a few counts were recorded for this clonotype. V is TRBV27 and J is TRBJ2-4, with D perhaps being TRBD1 or TRBD2 (5 bases each). Looked up from germline, CDR1 is MNHEY and CDR2 is SMNVEV (reference sequence). Between the trimmed V and J ends, which lost 2 bases and 5 bases, there was a span of 10 bases. The CDR3 length is 14 residues. The DNA for the CDR3 is TGTGCCAGCAGTTTAGGGGGTATTCAAAACATTCAGTACTTC. It codes for CASSLGGIQNIQYF.

This clonotype was counted many times. The chain couples TRBV29-1 to TRBJ1-2, with 9 bases lining up with TRBD1. V trimming: 7 bases; J trimming: 7 bases; junction bases outside the gene matches: 7. The CDR3 has 12 amino acids. Germline V gene sequence: CDR1 SQVTM, CDR2 ANQGSEA. CDR3 coding DNA: TGCAGCGCCGGGGGACAGGGTGGTGGCTACACCTTC. Translated, it gives CSAGGQGGGYTF.

The table lists this clonotype with a few counts. The V call is TRBV7-9, the J call TRBJ1-1; D is uncertain. V dropped 4 bases and J dropped 5 bases, with 14 bases sitting between them. CDR3 length: 14 residues. Germline CDR1 is SEHNR and CDR2 is FQNEAQ (reference sequence). The CDR3 DNA reads TGTGCCAGCAGCTCGCCCTGGGAGGGTACTGAAGCTTTCTTT. Its protein product is CASSSPWEGTEAFF. The variable domain in full, with the rest retrieved from reference TRBV7-9 and TRBJ1-1, is DTGVSQNPRHKITKRGQNVTFRCDPISEHNRLYWYRQTLGQGPEFLTYFQNEAQLEKSRLLSDRFSAERPKGSFSTLEIQRTEQGDSAMYLCASSSPWEGTEAFFGQGTRLTVV.

This clonotype was counted ten times or more. The genes are TRBV28 and TRBJ1-6, with D hard to call. V gave up 2 bases and J gave up 7 bases, with 6 bases separating them. In germline, CDR1 is MDHEN, CDR2 SYDVKM. The CDR3 covers 13 residues. The CDR3 region is CASSLMANSPLHF. The CDR3 nucleotides read TGTGCCAGCAGTTTAATGGCCAATTCACCCCTCCACTTT.

This clonotype showed up just a few times. The V and J genes are TRBV7-2 and TRBJ2-3; 13 bases are shared with TRBD2. CDR3 length: 17 residues. Germline V gene sequence: CDR1 SGHTA, CDR2 FQGNSA. The trim removed 2 bases at V and 4 bases at J, leaving 6 bases unmatched. The CDR3 spells CASSLRGTSGIADTQYF. The CDR3 DNA is TGTGCCAGCAGCTTACGGGGGACTAGCGGGATAGCAGATACGCAGTATTTT. Looking up the rest from reference TRBV7-2 and TRBJ2-3 gives the full variable domain: GAGVSQSPSNKVTEKGKDVELRCDPISGHTALYWYRQSLGQGLEFLIYFQGNSAPDKSGLPSDRFSAERTGGSVSTLTIQRTQQEDSAVYLCASSLRGTSGIADTQYFGPGTRLTVL.

This clonotype was picked up many times. V and J are TRBV5-5 and TRBJ2-3; D is perhaps TRBD1 (5 bases). V shed 1 base and J shed 2 bases, with 11 bases lying between them. This CDR3 region has 15 residues. Germline values: CDR1 SGHKS, CDR2 YYEKEE (reference sequence). CDR3 residues: CASSLQGYNTDTQYF. The CDR3, as DNA: TGTGCCAGCAGCTTGCAGGGCTACAACACAGATACGCAGTATTTT. The full variable domain, its missing parts supplied by reference TRBV5-5 and TRBJ2-3, is DAGVTQSPTHLIKTRGQQVTLRCSPISGHKSVSWYQQVLGQGPQFIFQYYEKEERGRGNFPDRFSARQFPNYSSELNVNALLLGDSALYLCASSLQGYNTDTQYFGPGTRLTVL.

Only a few counts were recorded for this clonotype. This sequence joins TRBV11-1 and TRBJ2-1; 7 bases line up with TRBD1. The germline V gene encodes CDR1 SGHAT and CDR2 FQDESV (reference sequence). V lost 1 base, J lost 2 bases, and 5 bases stayed unmatched. CDR3 length: 16 residues. CDR3: CASSLEEGAAYNEQFF. CDR3 nucleotides: TGTGCCAGCAGCTTAGAAGAGGGGGCCGCCTACAATGAGCAGTTCTTC.

The J gene is TRBJ2-1, the V gene TRBV7-3; D may be TRBD1 or TRBD2 (6 bases each). Trimming removed 7 bases at V and 2 bases at J, with 15 bases between. There are 15 residues in the CDR3. Germline CDR1 SGHTA, CDR2 FQGTGA. CDR3 sequence reads: CASTPGAGTYNEQFF. Here the CDR3 DNA reads TGTGCCAGCACCCCGGGGGCGGGGACCTACAATGAGCAGTTCTTC.

This clonotype was found a few times. The CDR3 spells CASSSDSPSGSPHNEQFF. The CDR3 DNA follows: TGTGCCAGCAGCTCCGATTCCCCTAGCGGGTCCCCCCACAATGAGCAGTTCTTC. The rearrangement links TRBV11-1 to TRBJ2-1; 8 positions match TRBD2. Germline V gene lookup returns CDR1 SGHAT and CDR2 FQDESV (reference sequence). With V trimmed by 4 bases and J by 5 bases, 16 bases remained unmatched. The CDR3 runs 18 residues.

This chain's CDR3 is CASSPGLAGGKETQYF. The CDR3 bases are TGTGCCAGCAGTCCGGGACTAGCGGGAGGGAAGGAGACCCAGTACTTC. The V and J genes are TRBV25-1 and TRBJ2-5; TRBD2 matches 16 bases. Per the germline V gene, CDR1 is MGHDK and CDR2 is SYGVNS. The V gene end was trimmed by 5 bases and the J gene end by 5 bases; junction bases not matched to a gene: 5. The length of the CDR3 is 16 residues.

The chain combines TRBV20-1 with TRBJ2-3, with 16 positions matching TRBD2. The junction had 14 bases not matched to a gene; V was cut back by 3 bases and J by 5 bases. Germline loops: CDR1 DFQATT, CDR2 SNEGSKA (reference sequence). CDR3 length: 19 amino acids. The CDR3 nucleotides read TGCAGTGCTAGTGGTACAGGGGGGACTAGCGGGAGGGCGGTAGATACGCAGTATTTT. This encodes CSASGTGGTSGRAVDTQYF.

J is TRBJ2-3 and V is TRBV7-2, with TRBD2 identical over 8 bases. CDR3 length: 15 amino acids. Germline V gene sequence: CDR1 SGHTA, CDR2 FQGNSA. Germline trimming cut 3 bases from V and 6 bases from J; bases unmatched to any gene: 8. The CDR3 reads CASSFLAGPGDTQYF. CDR3 DNA: TGTGCCAGCAGCTTCTTAGCGGGACCGGGGGATACGCAGTATTTT.

V is TRBV7-8 and J is TRBJ2-1; D not resolved. Germline V CDR1 and CDR2: SGHVS, FQNEAQ. V was clipped by 4 bases and J by 5 bases, with 15 bases between them. The CDR3 sequence is 15 residues long. The CDR3 nucleotides are TGTGCCAGCAGCTCCGACACATATCTAAACAATGAGCAGTTCTTC. Protein sequence: CASSSDTYLNNEQFF.